This T cell receptor beta chain appears in the sequencing data of a study of blood T cell repertoires in COVID-19. The length of the CDR3 is 15 residues. V lost 3 bases, J lost 8 bases, and 4 bases stayed unmatched. CDR1 is MDHEN, CDR2 SYDVKM, per germline. Produced via immunoSEQ multiplex PCR; TCRdb's table is partial and in-frame only. The data show 350,000 to 550,000 clones, roughly 90% seen once. Sample: peripheral blood. The clonotype comes from a woman in her 30s with acute or convalescent COVID-19. The rearrangement joins TRBV28 to TRBJ2-1; 13 bases align to TRBD2. This chain's CDR3 is CASSFTSGGVDEQFF. CDR3 nucleotide sequence: TGTGCCAGCAGTTTTACTAGCGGGGGGGTAGATGAGCAGTTCTTC. Based on the CDR3 plus reference TRBV28 and TRBJ2-1, the full variable domain is DVKVTQSSRYLVKRTGEKVFLECVQDMDHENMFWYRQDPGLGLRLIYFSYDVKMKEKGDIPEGYSVSREKKERFSLILESASTNQTSMYLCASSFTSGGVDEQFFGPGTRLTVL.